The subject of this entry is one T cell receptor beta chain. Its antigen is unknown. TCRdb keeps only in-frame clones here, not all; method: immunoSEQ multiplex PCR. The repertoire includes over 2 million clones, 80% to 95% of them detected once, and 0.37% sits in the top ten. This record comes from a study of shared clonotypes between healthy human individuals. Study results and caveats: Estimated clonotype richness was generally higher in naive than memory subsets.

The material sequenced was naive CD4+ T cells from PBMCs. Subset denoted: CD45RA+ positively selected. The TCR originated in a young man in good health. Some clones in this sample may be carry-over from other donors' samples.

The CDR3 bases are TGTGCCAGCAGCAAGAACAGGGAGCAGCCCCAGCATTTT. Its protein product is CASSKNREQPQHF. This sequence joins TRBV21-1 and TRBJ1-5; no DNA check was done on the table's D call, TRBD1. TRBV21-1 is given as a pseudogene. The CDR3 loop spans 13 amino acids.